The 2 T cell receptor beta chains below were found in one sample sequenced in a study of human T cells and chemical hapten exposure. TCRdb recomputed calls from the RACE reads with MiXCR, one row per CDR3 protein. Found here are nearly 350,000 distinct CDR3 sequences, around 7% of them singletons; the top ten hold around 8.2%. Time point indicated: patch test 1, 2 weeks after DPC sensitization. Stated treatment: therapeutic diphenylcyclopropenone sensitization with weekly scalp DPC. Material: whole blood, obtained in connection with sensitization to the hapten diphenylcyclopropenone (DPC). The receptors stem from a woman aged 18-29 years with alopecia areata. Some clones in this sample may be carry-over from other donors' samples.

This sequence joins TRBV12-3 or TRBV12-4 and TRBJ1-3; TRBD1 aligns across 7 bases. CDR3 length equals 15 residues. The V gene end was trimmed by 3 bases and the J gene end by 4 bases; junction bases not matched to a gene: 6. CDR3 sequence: CASSLTGKRGNTIYF. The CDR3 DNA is TGTGCCAGCAGTTTGACAGGGAAACGAGGAAACACCATATATTTT.

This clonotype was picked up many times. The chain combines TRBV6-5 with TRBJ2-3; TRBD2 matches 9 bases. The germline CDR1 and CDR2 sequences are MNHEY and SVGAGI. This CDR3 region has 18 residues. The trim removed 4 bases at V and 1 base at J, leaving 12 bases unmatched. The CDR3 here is CASSSIGRAGGRTDTQYF. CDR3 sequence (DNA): TGTGCCAGCAGTTCCATCGGACGAGCGGGGGGTCGCACAGATACGCAGTATTTT.